The next 16 T cell receptor beta chains were all read from a single sample in a study of control samples from healthy donors and cancer patients. TCRdb's table, derived via immunoSEQ multiplex PCR, lists solely in-frame clones and lacks some. The data hold some 100,000 clones, with almost 90% observed a single time. The sequencing input was blood. All receptors come from a man between 25 and 39 years old in good health.

The rearrangement joins TRBV19 to TRBJ1-1; D gene unclear. Trimming took 7 bases from V and 4 from J, leaving 10 bases between them. Germline assignment: CDR1 LNHDA and CDR2 SQIVND (reference sequence). This CDR3 is built from 12 residues. The CDR3 DNA follows: TGTGCCAGTATTTTTGGTAGCACTGAAGCTTTCTTT. Its translation: CASIFGSTEAFF.

This clone was observed a single time. The chain has TRBV11-2 and TRBJ2-7, with 9 bases that match TRBD2. The ends lost 1 base at V and 3 bases at J; junction bases unmatched: 7. This CDR3 is built from 16 residues. CDR1 is SGHAT and CDR2 is FQNNGV in the germline V gene. This CDR3 reads CASSLVGTSRVYEQYF. CDR3 DNA: TGTGCCAGCAGCTTAGTTGGGACTAGCAGAGTCTACGAGCAGTACTTC. Supplemented by reference TRBV11-2 and TRBJ2-7, the full variable domain reads EAGVAQSPRYKIIEKRQSVAFWCNPISGHATLYWYQQILGQGPKLLIQFQNNGVVDDSQLPKDRFSAERLKGVDSTLKIQPAKLEDSAVYLCASSLVGTSRVYEQYFGPGTRLTVT.

The chain has TRBV5-4 and TRBJ2-5; D may be TRBD2 (5 bases). The CDR3 consists of 13 residues. The V gene lost 4 bases and the J gene lost 2 bases, with 9 bases spanning the gap. CDR1 and CDR2 (germline): SGHNT, YYREEE (reference sequence). This chain's CDR3 is CASSKDSQETQYF. The DNA of the CDR3 is TGTGCCAGCAGCAAGGACTCGCAAGAGACCCAGTACTTC.

V is TRBV9 and J is TRBJ1-3, with D unclear. V lost 0 bases to trimming and J lost 3 bases, with 16 bases between them. This CDR3 region has 17 residues. Germline values: CDR1 SGDLS, CDR2 YYNGEE. The CDR3 sequence: CASSVVSGVTIGNTIYF. CDR3 nucleotides: TGTGCCAGCAGCGTAGTTTCTGGGGTAACGATTGGAAACACCATATATTTT.

The chain uses TRBV7-6 and TRBJ2-7; D is perhaps TRBD2 (6 bases). Germline CDR1 SGHVS, CDR2 FNYEAQ. CDR3 size: 16 residues. Trimming left V 5 bases short and J 7 bases short, with 24 bases between. CDR3 protein: CASSPQLGGTGQEQYF. DNA of the CDR3: TGTGCCAGCAGCCCACAGTTAGGCGGGACGGGCCAGGAGCAGTACTTC.

The rearrangement joins TRBV7-2 to TRBJ2-4; 9 bases are shared with TRBD1. CDR3 size: 16 residues. In germline, CDR1 is SGHTA, CDR2 FQGNSA. Trimming at V came to 5 bases and at J to 1 base, leaving 6 bases not matched to a gene. The CDR3, as DNA: TGTGCCAGCAGCAAGGACAGGGGTTCTGCCAAAAACATTCAGTACTTC. Translating gives CASSKDRGSAKNIQYF.

The chain recombines TRBV11-2 with TRBJ2-5; TRBD2 matches 8 bases. Germline CDR1 is SGHAT and CDR2 is FQNNGV. CDR3 size: 18 residues. V was pared by 5 bases and J by 2 bases, with 16 bases of the junction left unmatched. The CDR3 nucleotides are TGTGCCAGCAGCCAAGACGCCCGGGGTAGCGGGAATCAAGAGACCCAGTACTTC. Translation: CASSQDARGSGNQETQYF.

The chain joins TRBV7-3 to TRBJ2-2; D not resolved. Deletions cut 5 bases from V and 0 bases from J, with 7 bases between. Per germline, CDR1 SGHTA and CDR2 FQGTGA. The CDR3 spans 14 residues. The CDR3 reads CASSDGPNTGELFF. CDR3 coding DNA: TGTGCCAGCAGCGATGGACCGAACACCGGGGAGCTGTTTTTT.

V and J are TRBV24-1 and TRBJ2-5; D remains unclear. The CDR3 covers 13 residues. The ends were cut back, 9 bases at V and 5 bases at J, with 15 bases in the middle. Germline CDR1 reads KGHDR; CDR2 reads SFDVKD. The CDR3 region is CATEETNLETQYF. CDR3 nucleotide sequence: TGTGCCACCGAAGAGACCAATTTGGAGACCCAGTACTTC.

The chain uses TRBV7-3 and TRBJ2-2; D gene ambiguous. This CDR3 has 12 amino acids. V was pared by 4 bases and J by 6 bases, with 6 bases between. CDR1 is SGHTA, CDR2 FQGTGA, per germline. CDR3 amino acids: CASSSLSGELFF. CDR3 nucleotides: TGTGCCAGCAGCTCCCTTTCCGGGGAGCTGTTTTTT.

This clone was observed once. This chain connects TRBV30 to TRBJ2-7; 8 bases line up with TRBD2. V dropped 1 base and J dropped 7; count of bases not matched to a gene: 12. The germline gives CDR1 GTSNPN, CDR2 SVGIG (reference sequence). The CDR3 length is 15 residues. This CDR3 is CAWSGLTGGPREQYF. DNA of the CDR3: TGTGCCTGGAGTGGTCTCACGGGAGGGCCGAGGGAGCAGTACTTC. Looking up the rest from reference TRBV30 and TRBJ2-7 gives the full variable domain: SQTIHQWPATLVQPVGSPLSLECTVEGTSNPNLYWYRQAAGRGLQLLFYSVGIGQISSEVPQNLSASRPQDRQFILSSKKLLLSDSGFYLCAWSGLTGGPREQYFGPGTRLTVT.

The rearrangement links TRBV5-6 to TRBJ1-6; maybe TRBD1 (5 bases). Germline V CDR1 and CDR2: SGHDT, YYEEEE. CDR3 length equals 15 residues. The V end lost 4 bases, the J end lost 7 bases, and 15 bases lay between the germline ends. The CDR3 DNA reads TGTGCCAGCAGCCCCGACGGGGGATTCAATTCACCCCTCCACTTT. Amino acid sequence: CASSPDGGFNSPLHF.

This clone was seen a single time. The chain employs TRBV27 and TRBJ2-7, with D possibly being TRBD1 (5 bases). The CDR3 is made up of 15 amino acids. V lost 6 bases, J lost 1 base, and 16 bases lay in between. Germline lookup yields CDR1 MNHEY and CDR2 SMNVEV (reference sequence). The CDR3 DNA sequence: TGTGCCAGCAGCCCACGTGGCAGGGTTTCCTACGAGCAGTACTTC. It specifies CASSPRGRVSYEQYF.

The V gene is TRBV30, the J gene TRBJ1-5; 8 bases fit TRBD1. This CDR3 comprises 14 residues. The germline V gene has CDR1 GTSNPN and CDR2 SVGIG (reference sequence). V was clipped by 2 bases and J by 5 bases; unmatched bases: 5. The CDR3 sequence: CAWSQGQGHQPQHF. The CDR3 DNA reads as TGTGCCTGGAGTCAAGGACAGGGTCATCAGCCCCAGCATTTT. The complete variable domain, with remaining parts taken from reference TRBV30 and TRBJ1-5, reads SQTIHQWPATLVQPVGSPLSLECTVEGTSNPNLYWYRQAAGRGLQLLFYSVGIGQISSEVPQNLSASRPQDRQFILSSKKLLLSDSGFYLCAWSQGQGHQPQHFGDGTRLSIL.

The gene calls are TRBV5-1 and TRBJ2-1, with TRBD1 as a possible D gene (7 bases). The CDR3 spans 15 residues. Germline loops: CDR1 SGHRS, CDR2 YFSETQ. V was trimmed by 4 bases and J by 3 bases, leaving 14 bases between them. The DNA for the CDR3 is TGCGCCAGCAGCGGCCGCGGGACAGACTACAATGAGCAGTTCTTC. It translates to CASSGRGTDYNEQFF.

This chain joins TRBV19 and TRBJ2-1; D gene ambiguous. V was pared by 8 bases and J by 0 bases, with 8 bases between. The CDR3 length is 13 residues. CDR1 is LNHDA, CDR2 SQIVND, per germline (reference sequence). The CDR3 here is CASQVSSYNEQFF. The CDR3 DNA sequence: TGTGCCAGTCAGGTTAGCTCCTACAATGAGCAGTTCTTC.